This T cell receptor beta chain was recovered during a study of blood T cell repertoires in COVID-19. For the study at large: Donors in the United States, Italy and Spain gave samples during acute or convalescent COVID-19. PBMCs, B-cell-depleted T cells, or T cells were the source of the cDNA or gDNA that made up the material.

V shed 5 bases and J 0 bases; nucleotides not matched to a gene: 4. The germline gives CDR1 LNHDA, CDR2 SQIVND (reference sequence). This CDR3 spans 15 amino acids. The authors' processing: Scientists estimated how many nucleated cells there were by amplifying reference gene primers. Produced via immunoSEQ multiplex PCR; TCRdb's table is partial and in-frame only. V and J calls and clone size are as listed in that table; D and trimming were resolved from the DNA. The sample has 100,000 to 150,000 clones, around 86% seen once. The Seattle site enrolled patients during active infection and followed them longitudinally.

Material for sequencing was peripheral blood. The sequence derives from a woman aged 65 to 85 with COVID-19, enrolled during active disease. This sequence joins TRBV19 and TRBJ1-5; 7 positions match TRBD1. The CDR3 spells CASSGGTASNQPQHF. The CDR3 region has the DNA TGTGCCAGTAGTGGCGGGACAGCTAGCAATCAGCCCCAGCATTTT. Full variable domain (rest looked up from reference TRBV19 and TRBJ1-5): DGGITQSPKYLFRKEGQNVTLSCEQNLNHDAMYWYRQDPGQGLRLIYYSQIVNDFQKGDIAEGYSVSREKKESFPLTVTSAQKNPTAFYLCASSGGTASNQPQHFGDGTRLSIL.